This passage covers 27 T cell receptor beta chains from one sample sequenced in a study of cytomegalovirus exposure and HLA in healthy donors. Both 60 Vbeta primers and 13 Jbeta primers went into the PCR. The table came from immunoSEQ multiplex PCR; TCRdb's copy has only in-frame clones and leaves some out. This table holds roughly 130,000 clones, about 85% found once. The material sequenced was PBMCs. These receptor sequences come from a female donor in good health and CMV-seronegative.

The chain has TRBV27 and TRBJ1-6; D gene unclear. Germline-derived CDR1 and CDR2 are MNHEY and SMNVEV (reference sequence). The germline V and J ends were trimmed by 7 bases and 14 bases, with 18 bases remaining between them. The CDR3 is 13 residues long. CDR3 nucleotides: TGTGCCAGCACCGCGACGCCGAGAGGGACCCTCCACTTT. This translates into CASTATPRGTLHF.

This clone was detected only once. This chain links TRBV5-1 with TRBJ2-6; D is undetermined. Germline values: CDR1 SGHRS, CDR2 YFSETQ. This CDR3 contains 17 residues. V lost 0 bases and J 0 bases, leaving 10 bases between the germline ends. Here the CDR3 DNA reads TGCGCCAGCAGCTTGGGCCAGGCCCCCTCTGGGGCCAACGTCCTGACTTTC. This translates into CASSLGQAPSGANVLTF.

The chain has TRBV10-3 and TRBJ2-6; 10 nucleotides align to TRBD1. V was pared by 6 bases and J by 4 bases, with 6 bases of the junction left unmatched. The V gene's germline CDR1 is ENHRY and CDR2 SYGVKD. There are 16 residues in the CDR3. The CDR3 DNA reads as TGTGCCATCAGGGGGGGACAGGGGACCGGGGCCAACGTCCTGACTTTC. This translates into CAIRGGQGTGANVLTF.

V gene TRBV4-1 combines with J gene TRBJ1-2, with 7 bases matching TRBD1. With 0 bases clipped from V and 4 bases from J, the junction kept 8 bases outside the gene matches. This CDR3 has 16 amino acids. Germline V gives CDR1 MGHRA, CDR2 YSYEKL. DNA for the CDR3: TGCGCCAGCAGCCAAGACCCGAGCCCAGGGGGCTATGGCTACACCTTC. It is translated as CASSQDPSPGGYGYTF.

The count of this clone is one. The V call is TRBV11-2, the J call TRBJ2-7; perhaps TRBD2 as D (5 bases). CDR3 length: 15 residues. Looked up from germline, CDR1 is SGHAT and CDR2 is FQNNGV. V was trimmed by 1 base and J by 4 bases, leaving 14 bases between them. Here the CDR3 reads CASSLAQERGYEQYF. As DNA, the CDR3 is TGTGCCAGCAGCTTAGCTCAGGAACGGGGATACGAGCAGTACTTC. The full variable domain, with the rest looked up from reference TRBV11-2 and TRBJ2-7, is EAGVAQSPRYKIIEKRQSVAFWCNPISGHATLYWYQQILGQGPKLLIQFQNNGVVDDSQLPKDRFSAERLKGVDSTLKIQPAKLEDSAVYLCASSLAQERGYEQYFGPGTRLTVT.

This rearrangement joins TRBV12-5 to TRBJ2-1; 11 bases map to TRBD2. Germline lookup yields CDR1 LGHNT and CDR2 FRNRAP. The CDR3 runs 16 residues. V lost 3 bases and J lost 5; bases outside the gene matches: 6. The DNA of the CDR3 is TGTGCTAGTGGTTTTTCACTAGCGGGAGCGGACAATGAGCAGTTCTTC. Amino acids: CASGFSLAGADNEQFF.

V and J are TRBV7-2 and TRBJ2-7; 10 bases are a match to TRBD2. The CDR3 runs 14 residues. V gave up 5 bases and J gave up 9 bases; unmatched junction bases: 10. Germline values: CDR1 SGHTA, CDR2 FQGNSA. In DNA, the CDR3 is TGTGCCAGCAGCCCAAGCGGGAGGGCCCAAGGGCAGTACTTC. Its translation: CASSPSGRAQGQYF. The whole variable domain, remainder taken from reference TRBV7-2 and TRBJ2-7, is GAGVSQSPSNKVTEKGKDVELRCDPISGHTALYWYRQSLGQGLEFLIYFQGNSAPDKSGLPSDRFSAERTGGSVSTLTIQRTQQEDSAVYLCASSPSGRAQGQYFGPGTRLTVT.

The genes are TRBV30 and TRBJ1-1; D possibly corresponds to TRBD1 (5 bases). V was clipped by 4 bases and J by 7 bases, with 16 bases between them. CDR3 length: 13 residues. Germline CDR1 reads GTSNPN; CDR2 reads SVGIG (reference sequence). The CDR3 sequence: CAWMGGSSGEAFF. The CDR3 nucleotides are TGTGCCTGGATGGGGGGGAGCTCTGGTGAAGCTTTCTTT.

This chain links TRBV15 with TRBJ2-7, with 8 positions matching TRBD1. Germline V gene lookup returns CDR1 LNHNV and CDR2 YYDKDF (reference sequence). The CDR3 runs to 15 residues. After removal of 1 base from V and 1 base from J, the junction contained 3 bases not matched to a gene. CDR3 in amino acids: CATSRAGGRSYEQYF. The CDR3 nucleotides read TGTGCCACCAGCAGAGCAGGGGGCAGATCCTACGAGCAGTACTTC.

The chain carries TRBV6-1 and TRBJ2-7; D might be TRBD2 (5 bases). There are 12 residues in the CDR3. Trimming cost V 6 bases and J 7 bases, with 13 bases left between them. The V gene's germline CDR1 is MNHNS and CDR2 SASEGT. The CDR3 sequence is CASSQGREEQYF. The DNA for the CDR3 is TGTGCCAGCAGCCAAGGACGGGAAGAGCAGTACTTC.

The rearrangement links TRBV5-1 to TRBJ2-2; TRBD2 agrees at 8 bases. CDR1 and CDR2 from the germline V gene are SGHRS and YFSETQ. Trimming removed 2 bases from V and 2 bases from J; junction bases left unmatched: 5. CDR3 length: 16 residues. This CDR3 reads CASSFLSGGNTGELFF. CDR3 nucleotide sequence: TGCGCCAGCAGCTTTTTAAGCGGGGGAAACACCGGGGAGCTGTTTTTT. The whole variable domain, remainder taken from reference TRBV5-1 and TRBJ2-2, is KAGVTQTPRYLIKTRGQQVTLSCSPISGHRSVSWYQQTPGQGLQFLFEYFSETQRNKGNFPGRFSGRQFSNSRSEMNVSTLELGDSALYLCASSFLSGGNTGELFFGEGSRLTVL.

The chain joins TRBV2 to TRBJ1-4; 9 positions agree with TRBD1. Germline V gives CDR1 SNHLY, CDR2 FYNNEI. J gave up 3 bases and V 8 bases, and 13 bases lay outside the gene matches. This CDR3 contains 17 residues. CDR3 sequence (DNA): TGTGCCAGCTCAGACAGGGACAGGGCCCCGGCTAATGAAAAACTGTTTTTT. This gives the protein CASSDRDRAPANEKLFF.

The CDR3 region is CASSLTGQGDGYTF. CDR3 DNA sequence: TGCGCCAGCAGCTTGACAGGACAGGGAGATGGCTACACCTTC. The chain carries TRBV5-1 and TRBJ1-2; 8 nucleotides line up with TRBD1. The CDR3 has 14 amino acids. The V and J ends lost 1 base and 6 bases, in that order; junction bases with no gene match: 5. The germline CDR1 and CDR2 sequences are SGHRS and YFSETQ.

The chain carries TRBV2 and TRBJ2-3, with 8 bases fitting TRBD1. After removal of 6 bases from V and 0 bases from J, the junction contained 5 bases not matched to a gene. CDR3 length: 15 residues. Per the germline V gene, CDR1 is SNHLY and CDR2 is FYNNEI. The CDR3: CASSSTGASTDTQYF. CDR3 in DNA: TGTGCCAGCAGCTCGACAGGGGCCAGCACAGATACGCAGTATTTT. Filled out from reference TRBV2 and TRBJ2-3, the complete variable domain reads EPEVTQTPSHQVTQMGQEVILRCVPISNHLYFYWYRQILGQKVEFLVSFYNNEISEKSEIFDDQFSVERPDGSNFTLKIRSTKLEDSAMYFCASSSTGASTDTQYFGPGTRLTVL.

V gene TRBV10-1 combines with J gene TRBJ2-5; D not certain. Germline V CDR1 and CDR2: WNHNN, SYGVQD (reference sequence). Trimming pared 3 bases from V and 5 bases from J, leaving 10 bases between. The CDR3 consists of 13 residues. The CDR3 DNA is TGCGCCAGCAGTGACCGACTTGGGGAGACCCAGTACTTC. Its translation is CASSDRLGETQYF.

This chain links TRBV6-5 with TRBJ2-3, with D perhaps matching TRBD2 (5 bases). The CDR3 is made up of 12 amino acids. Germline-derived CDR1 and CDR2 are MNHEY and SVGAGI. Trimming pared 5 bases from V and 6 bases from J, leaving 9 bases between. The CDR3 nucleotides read TGTGCCAGCAGTACCCCGGGGGATACGCAGTATTTT. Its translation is CASSTPGDTQYF.

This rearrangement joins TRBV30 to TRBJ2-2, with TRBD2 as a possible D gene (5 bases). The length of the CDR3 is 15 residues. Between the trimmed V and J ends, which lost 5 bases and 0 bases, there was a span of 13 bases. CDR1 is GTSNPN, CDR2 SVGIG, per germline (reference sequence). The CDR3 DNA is TGTGCCTGGGAGGGCGGCGCGACGAACACCGGGGAGCTGTTTTTT. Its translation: CAWEGGATNTGELFF.

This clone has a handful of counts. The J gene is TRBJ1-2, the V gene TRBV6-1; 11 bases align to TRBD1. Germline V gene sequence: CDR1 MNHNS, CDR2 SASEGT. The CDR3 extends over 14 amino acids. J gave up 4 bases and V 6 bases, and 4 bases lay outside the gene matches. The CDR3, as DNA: TGTGCCAGCAGCGGACAGGGGGCTGTCTATGGCTACACCTTC. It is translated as CASSGQGAVYGYTF.

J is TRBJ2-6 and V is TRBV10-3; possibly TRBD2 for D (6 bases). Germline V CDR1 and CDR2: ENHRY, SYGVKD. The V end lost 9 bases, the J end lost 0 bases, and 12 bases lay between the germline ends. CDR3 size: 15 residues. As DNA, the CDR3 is TGTGCCATGCGGGGTCAAAGCTCTGGGGCCAACGTCCTGACTTTC. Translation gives CAMRGQSSGANVLTF.

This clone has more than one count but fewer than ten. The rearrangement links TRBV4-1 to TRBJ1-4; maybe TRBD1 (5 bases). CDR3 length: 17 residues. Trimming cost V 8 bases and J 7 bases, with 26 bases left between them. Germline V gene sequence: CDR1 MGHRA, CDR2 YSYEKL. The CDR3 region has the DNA TGCGCCAGCCACACCGTGGCAGGGAGGAGGTTTAGTGAAAAACTGTTTTTT. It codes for CASHTVAGRRFSEKLFF.

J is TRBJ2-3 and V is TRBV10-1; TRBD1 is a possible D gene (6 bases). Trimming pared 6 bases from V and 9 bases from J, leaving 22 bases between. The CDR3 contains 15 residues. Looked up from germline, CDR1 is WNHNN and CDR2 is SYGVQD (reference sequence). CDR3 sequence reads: CASSQPGQGLGTQYF. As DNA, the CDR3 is TGCGCCAGCAGCCAACCAGGGCAGGGGTTGGGGACGCAGTATTTT.

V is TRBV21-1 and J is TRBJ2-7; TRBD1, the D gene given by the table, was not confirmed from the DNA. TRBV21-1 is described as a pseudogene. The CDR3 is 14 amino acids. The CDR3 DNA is TGTGCCAGCAGCACCTGGACAGTGGTGTACGAGCAGTACTTC. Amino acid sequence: CASSTWTVVYEQYF.

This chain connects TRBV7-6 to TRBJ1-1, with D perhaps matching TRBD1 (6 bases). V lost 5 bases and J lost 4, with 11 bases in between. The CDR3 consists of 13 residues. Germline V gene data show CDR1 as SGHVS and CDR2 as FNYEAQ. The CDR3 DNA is TGTGCCAGCAGCGTACAGGGTGGCACTGAAGCTTTCTTT. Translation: CASSVQGGTEAFF.

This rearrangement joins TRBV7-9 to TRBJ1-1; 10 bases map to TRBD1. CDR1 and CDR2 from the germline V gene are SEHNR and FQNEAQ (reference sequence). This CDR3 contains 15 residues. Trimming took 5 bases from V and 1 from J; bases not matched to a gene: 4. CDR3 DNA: TGTGCCAGCAGCCAGGGACAGGGGCGGAACACTGAAGCTTTCTTT. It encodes CASSQGQGRNTEAFF.

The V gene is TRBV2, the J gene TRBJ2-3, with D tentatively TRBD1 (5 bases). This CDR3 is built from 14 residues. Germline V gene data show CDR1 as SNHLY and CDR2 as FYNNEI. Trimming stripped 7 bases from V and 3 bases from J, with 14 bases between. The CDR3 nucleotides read TGTGCCAGCAAAAAGTCTCAGGGAACAGATACGCAGTATTTT. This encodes CASKKSQGTDTQYF.

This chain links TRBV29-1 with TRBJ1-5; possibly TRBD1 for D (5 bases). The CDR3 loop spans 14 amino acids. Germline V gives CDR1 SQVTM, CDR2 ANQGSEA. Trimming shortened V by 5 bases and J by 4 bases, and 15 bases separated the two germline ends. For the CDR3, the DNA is TGCAGCGTTTTCACAGGTGATAGGAATCAGCCCCAGCATTTT. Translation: CSVFTGDRNQPQHF.

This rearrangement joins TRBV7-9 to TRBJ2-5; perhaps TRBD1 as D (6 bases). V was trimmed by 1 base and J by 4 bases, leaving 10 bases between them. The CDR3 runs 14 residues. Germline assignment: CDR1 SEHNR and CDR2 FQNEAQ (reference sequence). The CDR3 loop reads CASSLEGDTETQYF. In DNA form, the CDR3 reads TGTGCCAGCAGCTTAGAGGGGGATACAGAGACCCAGTACTTC. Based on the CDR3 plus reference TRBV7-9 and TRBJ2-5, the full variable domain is DTGVSQNPRHKITKRGQNVTFRCDPISEHNRLYWYRQTLGQGPEFLTYFQNEAQLEKSRLLSDRFSAERPKGSFSTLEIQRTEQGDSAMYLCASSLEGDTETQYFGPGTRLLVL.